The 27 T cell receptor beta chains presented below share a single source sample, sequenced in a study of human T cells and chemical hapten exposure. Time point specified: pre-sensitization, week 0. As for treatment: therapeutic diphenylcyclopropenone sensitization with weekly scalp DPC. TCRdb fed the RACE reads into MiXCR, producing one record per CDR3 protein. The sample lists some 200,000 distinct CDR3 sequences, around 30% seen once, with less than 3.5% in the top ten. The material was whole blood, obtained in connection with sensitization to the hapten diphenylcyclopropenone (DPC). These receptors were taken from a woman younger than 45 with alopecia areata. Some clones in this sample may be carry-over from other donors' samples.

The chain joins TRBV4-3 to TRBJ2-6; 9 nucleotides line up with TRBD1. V was pared by 0 bases and J by 12 bases, with 6 bases of the junction left unmatched. The CDR3 sequence is 15 residues long. Germline V gene lookup returns CDR1 LGHNA and CDR2 YSLEER. CDR3 DNA: TGCGCCAGCAGCCAAGATTACAGGGGGCTTTTCGTCCTGACTTTC. Translation: CASSQDYRGLFVLTF.

The chain joins TRBV5-1 to TRBJ2-5, with 10 bases fitting TRBD1. The CDR3 is made up of 16 amino acids. After removal of 5 bases from V and 1 base from J, the junction contained 8 bases not matched to a gene. Germline V CDR1 and CDR2: SGHRS, YFSETQ. The CDR3 reads CASRGQGSAGQETQYF. For the CDR3, the DNA is TGCGCCAGCAGGGGACAGGGGTCGGCGGGCCAAGAGACCCAGTACTTC.

V usage is TRBV5-1 and J usage is TRBJ2-7, with TRBD2 as a possible D gene (6 bases). The CDR3 spans 16 residues. Germline V CDR1 and CDR2: SGHRS, YFSETQ. V dropped 0 bases and J dropped 4 bases, with 17 bases sitting between them. Written as DNA, the CDR3 is TGCGCCAGCAGCTTGGCCCTAGAACGGGGGACTTACGAGCAGTACTTC. Protein sequence: CASSLALERGTYEQYF.

The chain has TRBV10-3 and TRBJ2-7; TRBD2 might be the D (5 bases). V lost 6 bases and J 1 base, leaving 13 bases between the germline ends. Germline CDR1 and CDR2: ENHRY and SYGVKD. The CDR3 spans 14 residues. CDR3 in DNA: TGTGCCATCAGGGCGACGGGGAGTTCCTACGAGCAGTACTTC. Protein product: CAIRATGSSYEQYF.

This clonotype was picked up a small number of times. The chain uses TRBV7-9 and TRBJ2-3; no definite D call. The germline CDR1 and CDR2 sequences are SEHNR and FQNEAQ (reference sequence). The CDR3 contains 14 residues. Trimming cost V 4 bases and J 0 bases, with 8 bases left between them. Here the CDR3 reads CASSSSTSTDTQYF. In nucleotides, the CDR3 is TGTGCCAGCAGCTCATCTACCAGCACAGATACGCAGTATTTT.

J is TRBJ1-1 and V is TRBV6-6, with D hard to call. The CDR3 is 15 amino acids. V lost 2 bases to trimming and J lost 3 bases, with 13 bases between them. Germline V CDR1 and CDR2: MNHNY, SVGAGI (reference sequence). CDR3 bases: TGTGCCAGCAGTTACACTATCGGCCCAGACACTGAAGCTTTCTTT. Its protein is CASSYTIGPDTEAFF.

J is TRBJ1-5 and V is TRBV12-3 or TRBV12-4; D not certain. This CDR3 has 16 amino acids. V was shortened by 6 bases and J by 6 bases, with 21 bases between the two germline ends. The CDR3 DNA is TGTGCCAGCAGCCCGAGACCAATGCAGGCCACTCAGCCCCAGCATTTT. Its protein is CASSPRPMQATQPQHF.

This clonotype was recorded a few times. This chain's CDR3 is CASSPYPRNYGYTF. As DNA, the CDR3 is TGTGCCAGCAGTCCGTACCCGAGGAACTATGGCTACACCTTC. The chain uses TRBV12-3 or TRBV12-4 and TRBJ1-2; no reliable D call. Deletions cut 5 bases from V and 2 bases from J, with 12 bases between. This CDR3 is 14 amino acids long.

The CDR3 coding sequence is TGTGCCAGCAGCCCCCAGAGCGGGAGGGTACGGCCCGGGGAGCTGTTTTTT. Protein product: CASSPQSGRVRPGELFF. This chain joins TRBV7-3 and TRBJ2-2, with 10 bases aligning to TRBD2. CDR3 size: 17 residues. CDR1 and CDR2 (germline): SGHTA, FQGTGA. V lost 5 bases, J lost 6 bases, and 12 bases stayed unmatched.

In this sample, this clonotype turned up a few times. J is TRBJ2-5 and V is TRBV27; D remains ambiguous. CDR3 size: 13 residues. V lost 1 base and J lost 4, with 7 bases in between. Germline-derived CDR1 and CDR2 are MNHEY and SMNVEV (reference sequence). As DNA, the CDR3 is TGTGCCAGCAGTTTATTGGGCGGAGAGACCCAGTACTTC. This codes for CASSLLGGETQYF.

This clonotype was counted only a few times. The chain joins TRBV10-3 to TRBJ2-7, with D possibly TRBD2 on 5 matching bases. The V gene's germline CDR1 is ENHRY and CDR2 SYGVKD. This CDR3 has 14 residues. V lost 6 bases and J 1 base, leaving 13 bases between the germline ends. In DNA form, the CDR3 reads TGTGCCATCAGCGACCGACGGGGATCCTACGAGCAGTACTTC. Its protein product is CAISDRRGSYEQYF.

The genes are TRBV29-1 and TRBJ2-3; D call uncertain. Germline CDR1 is SQVTM and CDR2 is ANQGSEA. V lost 2 bases and J 2 bases, leaving 14 bases between the germline ends. The CDR3 is made up of 15 amino acids. CDR3 DNA sequence: TGCAGCGTTGAAACCCCGGTTGGGAACACAGATACGCAGTATTTT. This codes for CSVETPVGNTDTQYF.

The genes are TRBV29-1 and TRBJ2-6; tentatively, D is TRBD2 (5 bases). Germline V lookup: CDR1 SQVTM, CDR2 ANQGSEA. The CDR3 spans 18 residues. V was pared by 0 bases and J by 2 bases, with 17 bases between. In DNA, the CDR3 is TGCAGCGTTGAAGATAACGGACTCCTACCTACTGGGGCCAACGTCCTGACTTTC. It yields the protein CSVEDNGLLPTGANVLTF.

Comment on this clonotype: Being one base from a much bigger clone, this may be a read error. The gene calls are TRBV12-3 or TRBV12-4 and TRBJ2-7; D uncertain. CDR3 length: 13 residues. For the CDR3, the DNA is TGTGACAGCAGCCCCAGGAACTCCTACGAGCAGTACTTC. Its translation: CDSSPRNSYEQYF.

This clonotype was seen more than once but under ten times. This chain links TRBV7-2 with TRBJ1-6, with D possibly matching TRBD1 (5 bases). Germline CDR1 reads SGHTA; CDR2 reads FQGNSA. The V end lost 3 bases, the J end lost 4 bases, and 22 bases lay between the germline ends. The CDR3 length is 19 residues. The CDR3 reads CASSFRHITGREYNSPLHF. The DNA for the CDR3 is TGTGCCAGCAGCTTCCGTCATATTACGGGACGAGAATATAATTCACCCCTCCACTTT.

J is TRBJ1-5 and V is TRBV4-3, with D unclear. This CDR3 has 15 residues. The V and J ends lost 3 bases and 3 bases respectively, with 12 bases between them. CDR1 is LGHNA, CDR2 YSLEER, per germline. CDR3 nucleotides: TGCGCCAGCAGCCACATCCGTCTCCTCAATCAGCCCCAGCATTTT. This codes for CASSHIRLLNQPQHF.

DNA of the CDR3: TGCAGCGTTGGACAGCTCCTTAAAGAGACCCAGTACTTC. Translating it yields CSVGQLLKETQYF. The chain links TRBV29-1 to TRBJ2-5, with a weak D call TRBD1 (5 bases). CDR3 length equals 13 residues. Trimming removed 4 bases from V and 3 bases from J, with 12 bases in between. The V gene's germline CDR1 is SQVTM and CDR2 ANQGSEA.

The chain combines TRBV27 with TRBJ2-3; D is undetermined. V lost 2 bases and J 1 base, leaving 13 bases between the germline ends. This CDR3 contains 16 residues. Germline CDR1 reads MNHEY; CDR2 reads SMNVEV (reference sequence). The CDR3 is CASSLQARPGTDTQYF. The CDR3 bases are TGTGCCAGCAGTTTACAGGCGAGGCCGGGCACAGATACGCAGTATTTT.

The rearrangement links TRBV27 to TRBJ1-4, with 7 bases aligning to TRBD1. Germline V gene data show CDR1 as MNHEY and CDR2 as SMNVEV (reference sequence). CDR3 length equals 15 residues. After removal of 3 bases from V and 7 bases from J, the junction contained 8 bases not matched to a gene. CDR3 DNA sequence: TGTGCCAGCAGTTTCAGGGGGACTGTTGGTGAAAAACTGTTTTTT. Its translation: CASSFRGTVGEKLFF. The full variable domain, its missing parts supplied by reference TRBV27 and TRBJ1-4, is EAQVTQNPRYLITVTGKKLTVTCSQNMNHEYMSWYRQDPGLGLRQIYYSMNVEVTDKGDVPEGYKVSRKEKRNFPLILESPSPNQTSLYFCASSFRGTVGEKLFFGSGTQLSVL.

This clonotype was counted ten times or more. The V call is TRBV5-1, the J call TRBJ1-1, with unresolved D. The CDR3 runs 15 residues. Trimming left V 0 bases short and J 0 bases short, with 9 bases between. Germline V gene lookup returns CDR1 SGHRS and CDR2 YFSETQ. CDR3 nucleotide sequence: TGCGCCAGCAGCTTGGCGGCAGCCATGAACACTGAAGCTTTCTTT. This encodes CASSLAAAMNTEAFF. Supplemented by reference TRBV5-1 and TRBJ1-1, the full variable domain reads KAGVTQTPRYLIKTRGQQVTLSCSPISGHRSVSWYQQTPGQGLQFLFEYFSETQRNKGNFPGRFSGRQFSNSRSEMNVSTLELGDSALYLCASSLAAAMNTEAFFGQGTRLTVV.

V gene TRBV20-1 combines with J gene TRBJ2-1; 8 bases fit TRBD1. Trimming cost V 6 bases and J 4 bases; bases outside gene matches: 8. Germline-derived CDR1 and CDR2 are DFQATT and SNEGSKA (reference sequence). This CDR3 is built from 14 residues. The CDR3 sequence is CSARDRRFYNEQFF. The CDR3 nucleotides are TGCAGTGCCAGGGACAGGAGATTTTACAATGAGCAGTTCTTC.

The chain combines TRBV3-1 with TRBJ2-1; perhaps TRBD2 as D (6 bases). The CDR3 has 16 residues. V was pared by 3 bases and J by 8 bases, with 20 bases between. The germline V gene encodes CDR1 LGHDT and CDR2 YNNKEL (reference sequence). CDR3 sequence: CASSQSSTSIGHEQFF. Written as DNA, the CDR3 is TGTGCCAGCAGCCAGTCATCTACTAGCATAGGGCATGAGCAGTTCTTC.

V is TRBV5-1 and J is TRBJ2-1; D is undetermined. Germline V lookup: CDR1 SGHRS, CDR2 YFSETQ. V lost 1 base and J lost 0, with 5 bases in between. The CDR3 contains 14 residues. As DNA, the CDR3 is TGCGCCAGCAGCTTGACGGCCTCCTACAATGAGCAGTTCTTC. Its protein is CASSLTASYNEQFF.

V usage is TRBV7-2 and J usage is TRBJ1-6, with D tentatively TRBD1 (5 bases). Germline V gene sequence: CDR1 SGHTA, CDR2 FQGNSA. Trimming took 1 base from V and 7 from J, leaving 20 bases between them. There are 18 residues in the CDR3. Here the CDR3 reads CASSLVFQSSGGNSPLHF. CDR3 in DNA: TGTGCCAGCAGCTTAGTTTTCCAAAGCTCGGGGGGGAATTCACCCCTCCACTTT.

CDR3 in DNA: TGTGCCACCGAAGGAGACACAGATACGCAGTATTTT. Translation: CATEGDTDTQYF. The chain combines TRBV15 with TRBJ2-3; no clear D. Germline CDR1 and CDR2: LNHNV and YYDKDF (reference sequence). CDR3 length: 12 amino acids. V was cut by 8 bases and J by 2 bases, with 8 bases left in between.

The chain combines TRBV5-1 with TRBJ2-1; unclear D gene. Germline CDR1 SGHRS, CDR2 YFSETQ. V lost 4 bases and J lost 4, with 12 bases in between. This CDR3 has 14 amino acids. DNA of the CDR3: TGCGCCAGCAGCCCAATGGTCGGGTACAATGAGCAGTTCTTC. It translates to CASSPMVGYNEQFF.

The chain couples TRBV9 to TRBJ2-3, with D possibly matching TRBD1 (6 bases). Trimming took 6 bases from V and 3 from J, leaving 11 bases between them. The germline gives CDR1 SGDLS, CDR2 YYNGEE. The length of the CDR3 is 13 residues. The CDR3 loop reads CASNTGQTDTQYF. CDR3 DNA: TGTGCCAGCAACACAGGGCAAACAGATACGCAGTATTTT.